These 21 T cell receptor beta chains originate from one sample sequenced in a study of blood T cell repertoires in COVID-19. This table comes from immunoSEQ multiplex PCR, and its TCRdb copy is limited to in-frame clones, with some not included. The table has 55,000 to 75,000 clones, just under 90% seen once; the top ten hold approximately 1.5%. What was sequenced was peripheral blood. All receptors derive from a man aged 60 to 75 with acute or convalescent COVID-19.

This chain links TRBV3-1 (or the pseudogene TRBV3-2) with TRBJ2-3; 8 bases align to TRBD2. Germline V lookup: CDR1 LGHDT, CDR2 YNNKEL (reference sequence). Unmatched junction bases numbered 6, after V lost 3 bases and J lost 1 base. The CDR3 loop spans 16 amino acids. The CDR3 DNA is TGTGCCAGCAGCCAGGACTCCGGGGGGGGCACAGATACGCAGTATTTT. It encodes CASSQDSGGGTDTQYF.

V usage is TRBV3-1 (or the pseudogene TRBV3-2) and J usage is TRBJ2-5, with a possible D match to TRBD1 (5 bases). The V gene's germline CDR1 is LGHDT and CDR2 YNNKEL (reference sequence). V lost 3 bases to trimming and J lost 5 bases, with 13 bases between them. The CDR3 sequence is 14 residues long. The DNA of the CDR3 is TGTGCCAGCAGCCAGCTAAGGGGAAGCGAGACCCAGTACTTC. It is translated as CASSQLRGSETQYF.

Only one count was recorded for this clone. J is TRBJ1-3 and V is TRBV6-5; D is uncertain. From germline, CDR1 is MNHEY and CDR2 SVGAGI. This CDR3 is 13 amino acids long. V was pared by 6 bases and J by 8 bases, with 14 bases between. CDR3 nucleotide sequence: TGTGCCAGCAGAAAGACGTATGAGGACACCATATATTTT. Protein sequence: CASRKTYEDTIYF.

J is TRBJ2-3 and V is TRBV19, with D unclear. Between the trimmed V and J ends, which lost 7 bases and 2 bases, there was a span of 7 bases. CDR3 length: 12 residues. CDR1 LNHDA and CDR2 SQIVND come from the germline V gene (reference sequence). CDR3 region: CASISSTDTQYF. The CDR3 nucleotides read TGTGCCAGTATATCTTCCACAGATACGCAGTATTTT.

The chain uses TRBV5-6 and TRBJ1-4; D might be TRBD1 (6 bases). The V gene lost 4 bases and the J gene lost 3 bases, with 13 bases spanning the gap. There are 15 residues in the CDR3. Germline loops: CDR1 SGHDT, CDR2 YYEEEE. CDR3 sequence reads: CASSRNGQPNEKLFF. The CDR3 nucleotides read TGTGCCAGCAGCCGCAACGGACAGCCTAATGAAAAACTGTTTTTT.

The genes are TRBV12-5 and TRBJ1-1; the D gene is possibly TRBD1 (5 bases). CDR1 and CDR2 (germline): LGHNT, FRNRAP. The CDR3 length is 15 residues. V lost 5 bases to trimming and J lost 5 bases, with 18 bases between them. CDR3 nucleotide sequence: TGTGCTAGTGGTCCGGGTGACCCTGGGGGGACTGAAGCTTTCTTT. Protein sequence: CASGPGDPGGTEAFF.

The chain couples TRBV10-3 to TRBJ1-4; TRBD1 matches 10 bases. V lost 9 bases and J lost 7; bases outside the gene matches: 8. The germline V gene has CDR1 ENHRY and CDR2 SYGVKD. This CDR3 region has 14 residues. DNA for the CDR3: TGTGCCATTCGAGAGGGGACAGGGGCTGAAAAACTGTTTTTT. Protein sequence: CAIREGTGAEKLFF.

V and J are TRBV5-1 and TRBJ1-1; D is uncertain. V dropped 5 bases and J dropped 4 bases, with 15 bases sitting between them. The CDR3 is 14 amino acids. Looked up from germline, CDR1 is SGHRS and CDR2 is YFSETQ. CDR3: CASRRNVGSTEAFF. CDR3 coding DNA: TGCGCCAGCAGGAGGAATGTGGGGAGCACTGAAGCTTTCTTT.

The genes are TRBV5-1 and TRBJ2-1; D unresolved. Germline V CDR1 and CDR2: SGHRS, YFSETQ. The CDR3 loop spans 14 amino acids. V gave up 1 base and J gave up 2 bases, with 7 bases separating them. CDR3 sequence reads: CASSLSGPYNEQFF. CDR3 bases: TGCGCCAGCAGCTTGTCAGGCCCCTACAATGAGCAGTTCTTC.

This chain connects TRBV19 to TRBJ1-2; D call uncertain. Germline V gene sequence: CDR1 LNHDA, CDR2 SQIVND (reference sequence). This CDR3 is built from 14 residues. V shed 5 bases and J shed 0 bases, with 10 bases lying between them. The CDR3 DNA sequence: TGTGCCAGTAGTGGGCAGACTACTAACTATGGCTACACCTTC. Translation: CASSGQTTNYGYTF.

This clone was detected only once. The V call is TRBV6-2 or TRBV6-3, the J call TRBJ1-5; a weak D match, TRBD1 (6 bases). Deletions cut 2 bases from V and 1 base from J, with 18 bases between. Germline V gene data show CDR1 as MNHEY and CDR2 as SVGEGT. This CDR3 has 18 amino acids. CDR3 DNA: TGTGCCAGCAGTTACCACAGGGACCTCGGGGGGAGCAATCAGCCCCAGCATTTT. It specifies CASSYHRDLGGSNQPQHF.

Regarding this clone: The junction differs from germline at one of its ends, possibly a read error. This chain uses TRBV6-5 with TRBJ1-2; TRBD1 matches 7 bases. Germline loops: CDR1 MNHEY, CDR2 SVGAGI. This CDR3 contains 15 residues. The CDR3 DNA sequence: TGTGCCAGCAGTACCTCCCAGGACAGGTCCAGACCCTTCCTCTTC. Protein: CASSTSQDRSRPFLF.

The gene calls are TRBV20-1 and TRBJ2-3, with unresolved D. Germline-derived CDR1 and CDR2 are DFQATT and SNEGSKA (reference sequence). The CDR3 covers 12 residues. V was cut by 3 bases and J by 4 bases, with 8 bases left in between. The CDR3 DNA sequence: TGCAGTGCTAGTGTGGGCGCAGATACGCAGTATTTT. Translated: CSASVGADTQYF.

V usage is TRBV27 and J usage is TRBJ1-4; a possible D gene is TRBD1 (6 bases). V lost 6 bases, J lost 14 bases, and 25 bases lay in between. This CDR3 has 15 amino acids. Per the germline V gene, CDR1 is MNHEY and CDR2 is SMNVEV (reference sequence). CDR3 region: CASRTSRGLEDKLFF. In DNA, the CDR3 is TGTGCCAGCAGGACCTCGCGGGGGCTTGAGGACAAGCTGTTTTTT.

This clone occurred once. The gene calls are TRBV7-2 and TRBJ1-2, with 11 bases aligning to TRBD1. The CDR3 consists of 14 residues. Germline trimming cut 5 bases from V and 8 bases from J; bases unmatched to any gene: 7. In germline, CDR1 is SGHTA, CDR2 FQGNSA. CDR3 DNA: TGTGCCAGCAGCCCGGACAGGGGGCTGTTAGGCTACACCTTC. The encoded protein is CASSPDRGLLGYTF.

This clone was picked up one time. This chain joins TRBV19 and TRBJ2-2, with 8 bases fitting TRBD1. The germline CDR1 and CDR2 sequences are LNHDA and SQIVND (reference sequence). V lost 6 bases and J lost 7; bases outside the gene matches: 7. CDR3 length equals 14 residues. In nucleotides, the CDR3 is TGTGCCAGTAGAAGGACAGGGAGCAGCGGGGAGCTGTTTTTT. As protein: CASRRTGSSGELFF.

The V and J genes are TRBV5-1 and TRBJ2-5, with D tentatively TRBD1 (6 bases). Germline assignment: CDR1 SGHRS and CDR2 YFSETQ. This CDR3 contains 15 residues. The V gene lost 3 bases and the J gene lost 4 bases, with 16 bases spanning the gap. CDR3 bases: TGCGCCAGCAGCTGGGGTGGGACAAAATCAGAGACCCAGTACTTC. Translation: CASSWGGTKSETQYF.

DNA of the CDR3: TGTGCCAGCAGCTTAGACCCCCCCCGGGACAGGGACTTTGACTATGGCTACACCTTC. Its protein product is CASSLDPPRDRDFDYGYTF. V is TRBV12-1 and J is TRBJ1-2; the D segment call TRBD1 is taken from the table without a DNA check. TRBV12-1 is a pseudogene locus. CDR3 length: 19 amino acids.

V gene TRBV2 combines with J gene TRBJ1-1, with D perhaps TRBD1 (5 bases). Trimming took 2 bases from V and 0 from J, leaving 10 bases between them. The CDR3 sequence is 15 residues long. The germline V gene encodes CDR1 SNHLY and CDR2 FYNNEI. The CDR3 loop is CASSEMTELNTEAFF. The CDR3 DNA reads TGTGCCAGCAGTGAAATGACAGAACTGAACACTGAAGCTTTCTTT. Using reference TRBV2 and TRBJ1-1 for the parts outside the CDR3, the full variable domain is EPEVTQTPSHQVTQMGQEVILRCVPISNHLYFYWYRQILGQKVEFLVSFYNNEISEKSEIFDDQFSVERPDGSNFTLKIRSTKLEDSAMYFCASSEMTELNTEAFFGQGTRLTVV.

The CDR3 loop reads CASSLAWGGEQFF. CDR3 sequence (DNA): TGTGCCAGCAGTTTAGCATGGGGCGGTGAGCAGTTCTTC. V and J are TRBV12-3 or TRBV12-4 and TRBJ2-1, with D maybe TRBD1 (5 bases). This CDR3 spans 13 amino acids. V gave up 0 bases and J gave up 9 bases, with 9 bases separating them.

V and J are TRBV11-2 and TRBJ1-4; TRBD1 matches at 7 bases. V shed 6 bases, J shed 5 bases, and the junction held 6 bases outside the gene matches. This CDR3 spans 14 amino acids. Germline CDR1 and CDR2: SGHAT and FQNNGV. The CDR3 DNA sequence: TGTGCCAGCAGTTCGGAGGGGGCGAATGAAAAACTGTTTTTT. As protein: CASSSEGANEKLFF.